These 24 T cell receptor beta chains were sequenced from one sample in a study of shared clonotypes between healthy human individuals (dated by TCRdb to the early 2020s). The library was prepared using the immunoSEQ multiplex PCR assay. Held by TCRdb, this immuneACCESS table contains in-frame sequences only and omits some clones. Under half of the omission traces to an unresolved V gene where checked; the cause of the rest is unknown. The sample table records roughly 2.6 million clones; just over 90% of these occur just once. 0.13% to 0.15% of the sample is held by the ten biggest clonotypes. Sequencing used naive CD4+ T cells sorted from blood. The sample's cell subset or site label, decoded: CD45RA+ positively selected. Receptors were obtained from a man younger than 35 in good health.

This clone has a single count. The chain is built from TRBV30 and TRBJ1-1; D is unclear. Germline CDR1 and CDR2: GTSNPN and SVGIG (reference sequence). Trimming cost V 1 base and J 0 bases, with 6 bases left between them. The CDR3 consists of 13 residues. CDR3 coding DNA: TGTGCCTGGAGTGGGATTATGAACACTGAAGCTTTCTTT. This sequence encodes CAWSGIMNTEAFF.

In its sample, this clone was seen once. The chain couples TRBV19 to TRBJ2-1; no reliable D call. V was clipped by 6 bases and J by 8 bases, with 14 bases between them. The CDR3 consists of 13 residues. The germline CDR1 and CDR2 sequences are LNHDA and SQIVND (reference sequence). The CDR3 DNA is TGTGCCAGTAGCCTTTCTATGGGCTATGAGCAGTTCTTC. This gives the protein CASSLSMGYEQFF.

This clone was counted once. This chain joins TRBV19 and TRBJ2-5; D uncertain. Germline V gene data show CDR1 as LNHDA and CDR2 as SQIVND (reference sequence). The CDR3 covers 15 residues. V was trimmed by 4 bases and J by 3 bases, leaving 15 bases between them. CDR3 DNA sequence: TGTGCCAGTAGTAACCAGCGCCTCATGGAAGAGACCCAGTACTTC. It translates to CASSNQRLMEETQYF.

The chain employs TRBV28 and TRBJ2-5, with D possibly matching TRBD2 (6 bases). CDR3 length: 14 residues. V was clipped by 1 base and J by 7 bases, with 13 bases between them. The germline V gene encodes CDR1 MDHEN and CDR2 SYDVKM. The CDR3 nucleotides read TGTGCCAGCAGTTTATCACCCTTGGGGGGGACCCAGTACTTC. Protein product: CASSLSPLGGTQYF.

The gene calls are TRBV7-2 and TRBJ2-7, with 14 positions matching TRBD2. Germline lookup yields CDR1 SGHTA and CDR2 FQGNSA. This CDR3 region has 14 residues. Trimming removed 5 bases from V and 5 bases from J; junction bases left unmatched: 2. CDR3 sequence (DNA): TGTGCCAGCAGCCCGGGACTAGCGGGAGACGAGCAGTACTTC. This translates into CASSPGLAGDEQYF.

The CDR3 DNA sequence: TGTGCCAGCAGTTACTCGAACAGTAACACTGAAGCTTTCTTT. Translation gives CASSYSNSNTEAFF. The gene calls are TRBV6-5 and TRBJ1-1; D not certain. The CDR3 sequence is 14 residues long. CDR1 and CDR2 (germline): MNHEY, SVGAGI. The ends were cut back, 0 bases at V and 2 bases at J, with 7 bases in the middle.

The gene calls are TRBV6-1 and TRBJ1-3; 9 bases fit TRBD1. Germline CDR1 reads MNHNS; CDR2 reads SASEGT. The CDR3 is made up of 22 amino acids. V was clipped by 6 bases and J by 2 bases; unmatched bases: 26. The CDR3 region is CASSEKWWIRDRAHWTGNTIYF. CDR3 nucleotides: TGTGCCAGCAGCGAAAAATGGTGGATCAGGGACAGGGCCCATTGGACTGGAAACACCATATATTTT.

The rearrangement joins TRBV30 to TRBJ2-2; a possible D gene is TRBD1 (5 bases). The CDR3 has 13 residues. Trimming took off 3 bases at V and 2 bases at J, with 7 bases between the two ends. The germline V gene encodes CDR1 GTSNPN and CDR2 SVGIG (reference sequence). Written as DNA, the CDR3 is TGTGCCTGGAGGACAGAAAACACCGGGGAGCTGTTTTTT. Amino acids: CAWRTENTGELFF. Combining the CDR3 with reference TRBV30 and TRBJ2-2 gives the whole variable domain SQTIHQWPATLVQPVGSPLSLECTVEGTSNPNLYWYRQAAGRGLQLLFYSVGIGQISSEVPQNLSASRPQDRQFILSSKKLLLSDSGFYLCAWRTENTGELFFGEGSRLTVL.

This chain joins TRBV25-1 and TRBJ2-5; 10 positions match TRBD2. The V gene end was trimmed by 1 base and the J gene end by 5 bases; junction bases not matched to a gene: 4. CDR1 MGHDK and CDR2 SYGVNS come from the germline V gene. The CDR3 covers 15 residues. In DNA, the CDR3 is TGTGCCAGCAGTGAATCGGCTAGCGGGAGTGAGACCCAGTACTTC. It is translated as CASSESASGSETQYF.

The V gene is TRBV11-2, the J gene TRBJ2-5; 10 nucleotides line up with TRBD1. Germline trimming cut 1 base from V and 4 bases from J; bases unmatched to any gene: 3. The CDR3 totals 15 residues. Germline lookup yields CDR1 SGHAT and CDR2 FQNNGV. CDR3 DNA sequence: TGTGCCAGCAGCTTAGGGACAGGGGGGGGAGAGACCCAGTACTTC. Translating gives CASSLGTGGGETQYF.

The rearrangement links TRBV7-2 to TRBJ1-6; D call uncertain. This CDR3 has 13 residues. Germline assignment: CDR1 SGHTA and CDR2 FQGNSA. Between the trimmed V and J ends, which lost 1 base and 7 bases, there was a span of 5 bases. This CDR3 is CASSLEWNSPLHF. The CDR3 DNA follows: TGTGCCAGCAGCTTAGAGTGGAATTCACCCCTCCACTTT.

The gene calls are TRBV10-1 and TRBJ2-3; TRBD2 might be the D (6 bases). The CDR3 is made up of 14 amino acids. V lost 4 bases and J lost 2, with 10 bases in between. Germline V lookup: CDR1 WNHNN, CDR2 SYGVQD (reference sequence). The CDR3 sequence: CASSGRATTDTQYF. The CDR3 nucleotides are TGCGCCAGCAGTGGGAGGGCCACCACAGATACGCAGTATTTT.

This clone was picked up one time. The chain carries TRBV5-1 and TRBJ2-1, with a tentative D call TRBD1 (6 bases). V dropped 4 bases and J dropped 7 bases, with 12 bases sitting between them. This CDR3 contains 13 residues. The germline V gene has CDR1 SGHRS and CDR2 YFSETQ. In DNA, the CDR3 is TGCGCCAGCAGCAGCGACCAGGGGAATGAGCAGTTCTTC. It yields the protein CASSSDQGNEQFF.

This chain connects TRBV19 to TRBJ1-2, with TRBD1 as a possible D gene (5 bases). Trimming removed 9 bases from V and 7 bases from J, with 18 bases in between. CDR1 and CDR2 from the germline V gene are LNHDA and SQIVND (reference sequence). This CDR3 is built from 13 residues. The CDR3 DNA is TGTGCCAGCACCGGCCAGGGCGAGGGTGGCTACACCTTC. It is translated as CASTGQGEGGYTF.

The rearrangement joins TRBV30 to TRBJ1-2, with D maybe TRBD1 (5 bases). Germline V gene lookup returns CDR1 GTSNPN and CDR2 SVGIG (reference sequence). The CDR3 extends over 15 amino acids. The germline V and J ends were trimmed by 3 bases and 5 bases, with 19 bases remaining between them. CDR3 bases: TGTGCCTGGAGCGCGGACTATTTGGGGGGTTATGGCTACACCTTC. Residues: CAWSADYLGGYGYTF.

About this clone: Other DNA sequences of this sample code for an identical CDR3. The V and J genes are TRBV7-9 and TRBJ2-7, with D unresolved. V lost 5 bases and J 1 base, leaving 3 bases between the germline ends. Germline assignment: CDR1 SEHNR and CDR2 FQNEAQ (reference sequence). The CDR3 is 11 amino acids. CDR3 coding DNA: TGTGCCAGCAGCAGGTCCTACGAGCAGTACTTC. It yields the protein CASSRSYEQYF. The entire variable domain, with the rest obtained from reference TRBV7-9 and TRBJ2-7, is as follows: DTGVSQNPRHKITKRGQNVTFRCDPISEHNRLYWYRQTLGQGPEFLTYFQNEAQLEKSRLLSDRFSAERPKGSFSTLEIQRTEQGDSAMYLCASSRSYEQYFGPGTRLTVT.

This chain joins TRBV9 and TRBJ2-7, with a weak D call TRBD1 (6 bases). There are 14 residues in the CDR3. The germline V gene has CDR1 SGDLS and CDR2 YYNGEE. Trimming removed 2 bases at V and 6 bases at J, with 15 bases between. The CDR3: CASSVRTQGSEQYF. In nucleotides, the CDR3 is TGTGCCAGCAGCGTCCGAACACAGGGCTCCGAGCAGTACTTC.

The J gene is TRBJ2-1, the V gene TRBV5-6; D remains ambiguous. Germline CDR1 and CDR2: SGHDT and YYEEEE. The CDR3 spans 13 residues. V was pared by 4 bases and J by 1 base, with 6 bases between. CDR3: CASSPTSYNEQFF. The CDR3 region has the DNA TGTGCCAGCAGCCCAACTTCCTACAATGAGCAGTTCTTC.

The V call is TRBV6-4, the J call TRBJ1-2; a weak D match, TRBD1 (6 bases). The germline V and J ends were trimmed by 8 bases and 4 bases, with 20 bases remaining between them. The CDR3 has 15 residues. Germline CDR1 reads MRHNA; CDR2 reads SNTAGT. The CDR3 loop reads CASSRTGGGSYGYTF. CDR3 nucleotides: TGTGCCAGCTCCAGGACCGGAGGGGGTTCCTATGGCTACACCTTC.

The DNA for the CDR3 is TGTGCCTGGTGGACTCCCTACGAGCAGTACTTC. Its protein is CAWWTPYEQYF. The chain has TRBV30 and TRBJ2-7; D is possibly TRBD2 (5 bases). The V gene lost 5 bases and the J gene lost 2 bases, with 7 bases spanning the gap. Germline CDR1 and CDR2: GTSNPN and SVGIG (reference sequence). The CDR3 extends over 11 amino acids.

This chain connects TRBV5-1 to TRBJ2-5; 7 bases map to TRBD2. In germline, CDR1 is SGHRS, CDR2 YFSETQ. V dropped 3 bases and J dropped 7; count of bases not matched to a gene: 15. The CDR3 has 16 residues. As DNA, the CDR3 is TGCGCCAGCAGCTCTTCTGGGGAGCGGGGCCCTGGGACCCAGTACTTC. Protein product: CASSSSGERGPGTQYF.

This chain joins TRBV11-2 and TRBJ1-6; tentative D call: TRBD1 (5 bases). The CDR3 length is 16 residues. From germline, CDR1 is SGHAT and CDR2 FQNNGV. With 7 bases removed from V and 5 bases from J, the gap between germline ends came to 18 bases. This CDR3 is CASTEYAGPNNSPLHF. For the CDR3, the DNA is TGTGCCAGCACCGAATATGCGGGACCCAATAATTCACCCCTCCACTTT.

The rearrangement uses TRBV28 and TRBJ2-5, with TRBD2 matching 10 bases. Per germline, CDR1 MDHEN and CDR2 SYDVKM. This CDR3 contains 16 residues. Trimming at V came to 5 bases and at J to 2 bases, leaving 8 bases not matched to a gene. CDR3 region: CASSDQAGGMQETQYF. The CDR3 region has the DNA TGTGCCAGCAGTGATCAAGCGGGGGGGATGCAAGAGACCCAGTACTTC.

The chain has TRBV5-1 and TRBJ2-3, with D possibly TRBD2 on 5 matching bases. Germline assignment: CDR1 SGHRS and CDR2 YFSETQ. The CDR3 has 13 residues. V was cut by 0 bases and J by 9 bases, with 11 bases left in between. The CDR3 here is CASSLDRGGTQYF. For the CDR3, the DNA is TGCGCCAGCAGCTTGGATCGGGGTGGCACGCAGTATTTT.